This T cell receptor beta chain was sequenced in a study of blood T cells in healthy people across ages. A second about 6 to 12 cycle PCR used barcoded and J-beta primers. MiXCR, applied by TCRdb to the 5' RACE reads, yields one record per CDR3 protein. The profile shows about 930,000 distinct CDR3 sequences, roughly 29% of them singletons. The same data also contributed to another study, on T cells of mothers and their children.

This clonotype originated in a woman aged 40 to 50 in good health. Sequences were obtained from blood.

The CDR3 sequence is CASSQGPSGAEAFF. DNA for the CDR3: TGTGCCAGCAGCCAGGGTCCTTCGGGCGCTGAAGCTTTCTTT. This chain joins TRBV3-1 and TRBJ1-1, with D unclear. The CDR3 covers 14 residues. Germline V gene data show CDR1 as LGHDT and CDR2 as YNNKEL (reference sequence). The germline V and J ends were trimmed by 3 bases and 6 bases, with 14 bases remaining between them. Full variable domain (missing parts from reference TRBV3-1 and TRBJ1-1): DTAVSQTPKYLVTQMGNDKSIKCEQNLGHDTMYWYKQDSKKFLKIMFSYNNKELIINETVPNRFSPKSPDKAHLNLHINSLELGDSAVYFCASSQGPSGAEAFFGQGTRLTVV.